A single sample gave rise to the 12 T cell receptor beta chains below, sequenced in a study of blood T cell repertoires in COVID-19. Clones were sequenced by immunoSEQ multiplex PCR, and TCRdb holds only the in-frame ones, with some missing. This table has around 220,000 clones, about nine tenths appearing once. The specimen sequenced was PBMCs or T cells enriched from blood (not recorded which). All receptors come from a woman in her thirties with acute COVID-19.

This rearrangement joins TRBV6-2 or TRBV6-3 to TRBJ1-1; D not certain. Germline CDR1 is MNHEY and CDR2 is SVGEGT. CDR3 size: 15 residues. The V and J ends lost 3 bases and 1 base respectively, with 12 bases between them. The CDR3 loop is CASSYGPFANTEAFF. For the CDR3, the DNA is TGTGCCAGCAGTTATGGGCCCTTCGCGAACACTGAAGCTTTCTTT.

This chain joins TRBV18 and TRBJ1-1, with D hard to call. Trimming shortened V by 4 bases and J by 3 bases, and 15 bases separated the two germline ends. Germline assignment: CDR1 KGHSH and CDR2 LQKENI. This CDR3 spans 15 amino acids. The CDR3 reads CASSRVGLSDTEAFF. CDR3 nucleotides: TGTGCCAGCTCACGGGTGGGCTTGTCGGACACTGAAGCTTTCTTT.

DNA of the CDR3: TGTGCCAGCAGAAGGACAGGGTATAGCAATCAGCCCCAGCATTTT. Protein sequence: CASRRTGYSNQPQHF. The J gene is TRBJ1-5, the V gene TRBV2, with 8 nucleotides matching TRBD1. The V gene's germline CDR1 is SNHLY and CDR2 FYNNEI. V lost 6 bases, J lost 0 bases, and 4 bases stayed unmatched. The CDR3 length is 15 residues.

This chain links TRBV29-1 with TRBJ1-1; a possible D gene is TRBD1 (6 bases). Germline loops: CDR1 SQVTM, CDR2 ANQGSEA. The CDR3 extends over 14 amino acids. V dropped 6 bases and J dropped 2 bases, with 16 bases sitting between them. This CDR3 is CSVPRDTENTEAFF. The CDR3 DNA reads TGCAGCGTCCCACGGGACACGGAAAACACTGAAGCTTTCTTT.

V is TRBV20-1 and J is TRBJ2-1, with D possibly TRBD2 on 5 matching bases. The CDR3 covers 11 residues. Trimming cost V 6 bases and J 9 bases, with 12 bases left between them. Per the germline V gene, CDR1 is DFQATT and CDR2 is SNEGSKA (reference sequence). The CDR3 loop is CSATSGSEQFF. In DNA, the CDR3 is TGCAGTGCCACCAGTGGGAGTGAGCAGTTCTTC.

The rearrangement uses TRBV28 and TRBJ2-1; 11 nucleotides agree with TRBD2. The CDR3 consists of 16 residues. CDR1 MDHEN and CDR2 SYDVKM come from the germline V gene. The ends lost 2 bases at V and 8 bases at J; junction bases unmatched: 8. CDR3 loop: CASSLITSGSVYEQFF. CDR3 DNA sequence: TGTGCCAGCAGTTTAATCACTAGCGGGAGCGTCTATGAGCAGTTCTTC.

The V call is TRBV18, the J call TRBJ2-3; 7 nucleotides align to TRBD1. Germline V gene sequence: CDR1 KGHSH, CDR2 LQKENI. With V trimmed by 8 bases and J by 3 bases, 5 bases remained unmatched. This CDR3 contains 13 residues. Written as DNA, the CDR3 is TGTGCCAGCATAAGACAGGGAACAGATACGCAGTATTTT. This codes for CASIRQGTDTQYF.

The V gene is TRBV7-9, the J gene TRBJ2-3; D perhaps matches TRBD1 (6 bases). This CDR3 spans 15 amino acids. Per the germline V gene, CDR1 is SEHNR and CDR2 is FQNEAQ (reference sequence). V lost 5 bases and J lost 1, with 13 bases in between. CDR3 sequence reads: CASSPTGIGTDTQYF. The CDR3 DNA follows: TGTGCCAGCAGCCCGACAGGTATAGGCACAGATACGCAGTATTTT.

The V call is TRBV5-1, the J call TRBJ2-6; possibly TRBD2 for D (6 bases). The germline V gene has CDR1 SGHRS and CDR2 YFSETQ. The CDR3 totals 16 residues. Trimming cost V 0 bases and J 0 bases, with 7 bases left between them. CDR3 sequence: CASSLGGNSGANVLTF. The CDR3 coding sequence is TGCGCCAGCAGCTTGGGCGGGAACTCTGGGGCCAACGTCCTGACTTTC.

The chain links TRBV5-5 to TRBJ1-2; D gene ambiguous. Per germline, CDR1 SGHKS and CDR2 YYEKEE (reference sequence). The CDR3 spans 13 residues. The ends were cut back, 0 bases at V and 4 bases at J, with 7 bases in the middle. The CDR3 nucleotides are TGTGCCAGCAGCTTGGGGGAGGGCTATGGCTACACCTTC. Its protein is CASSLGEGYGYTF.

This chain joins TRBV2 and TRBJ1-1; the D is unclear. V was shortened by 4 bases and J by 4 bases, with 7 bases between the two germline ends. The CDR3 loop spans 12 amino acids. CDR1 and CDR2 (germline): SNHLY, FYNNEI. The CDR3 sequence: CASSVVRTEAFF. The CDR3 bases are TGTGCCAGCAGTGTAGTACGCACTGAAGCTTTCTTT.

The V and J genes are TRBV6-5 and TRBJ1-6; D possibly corresponds to TRBD1 (5 bases). The CDR3 extends over 15 amino acids. The V end was cut by 2 bases, the J end by 11 bases, with 16 bases between. Germline assignment: CDR1 MNHEY and CDR2 SVGAGI. In DNA form, the CDR3 reads TGTGCCAGCAGTTACCGTCGACAGAAGGGCGCACCCCTCCACTTT. It encodes CASSYRRQKGAPLHF.